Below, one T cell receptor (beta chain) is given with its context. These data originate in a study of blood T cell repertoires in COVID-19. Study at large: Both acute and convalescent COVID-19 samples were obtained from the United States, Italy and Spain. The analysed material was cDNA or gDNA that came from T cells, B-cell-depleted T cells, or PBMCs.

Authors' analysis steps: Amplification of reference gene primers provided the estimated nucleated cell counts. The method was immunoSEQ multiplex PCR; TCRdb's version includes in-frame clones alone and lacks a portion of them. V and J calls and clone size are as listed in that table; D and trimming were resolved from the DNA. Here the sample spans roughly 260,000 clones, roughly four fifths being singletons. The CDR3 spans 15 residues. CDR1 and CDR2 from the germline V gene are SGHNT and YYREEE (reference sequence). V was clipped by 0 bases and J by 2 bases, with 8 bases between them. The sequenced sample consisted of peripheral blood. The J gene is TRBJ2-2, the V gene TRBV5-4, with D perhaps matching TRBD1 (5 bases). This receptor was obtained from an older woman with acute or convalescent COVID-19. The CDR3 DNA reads TGTGCCAGCAGCTTGGACAGGCGTAACACCGGGGAGCTGTTTTTT. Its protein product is CASSLDRRNTGELFF. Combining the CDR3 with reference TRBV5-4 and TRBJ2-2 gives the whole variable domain ETGVTQSPTHLIKTRGQQVTLRCSSQSGHNTVSWYQQALGQGPQFIFQYYREEENGRGNFPPRFSGLQFPNYSSELNVNALELDDSALYLCASSLDRRNTGELFFGEGSRLTVL.